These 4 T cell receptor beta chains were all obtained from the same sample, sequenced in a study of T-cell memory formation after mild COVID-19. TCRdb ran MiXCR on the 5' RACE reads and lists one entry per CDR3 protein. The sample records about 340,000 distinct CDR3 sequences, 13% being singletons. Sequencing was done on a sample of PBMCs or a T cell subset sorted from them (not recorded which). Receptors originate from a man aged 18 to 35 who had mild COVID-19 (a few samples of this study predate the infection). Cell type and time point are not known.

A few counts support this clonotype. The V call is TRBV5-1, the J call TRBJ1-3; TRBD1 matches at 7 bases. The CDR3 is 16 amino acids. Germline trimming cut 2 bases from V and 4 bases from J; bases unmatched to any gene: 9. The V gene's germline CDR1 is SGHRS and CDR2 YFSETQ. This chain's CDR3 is CASSFAGTDFGNTIYF. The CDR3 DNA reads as TGCGCCAGCAGCTTTGCGGGGACAGATTTCGGAAACACCATATATTTT.

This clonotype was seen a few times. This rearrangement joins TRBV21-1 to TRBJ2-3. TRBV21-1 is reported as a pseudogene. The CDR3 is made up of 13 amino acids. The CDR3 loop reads CASISKVPDTQYF. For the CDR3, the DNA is TGTGCCAGCATATCCAAGGTCCCAGATACGCAGTATTTT.

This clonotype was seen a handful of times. The CDR3 region is CASSGTGGWDGYTF. CDR3 nucleotides: TGTGCCAGCAGCGGGACAGGGGGCTGGGACGGCTACACCTTC. The chain has TRBV11-2 and TRBJ1-2; 12 nucleotides line up with TRBD1. Per germline, CDR1 SGHAT and CDR2 FQNNGV. The CDR3 has 14 residues. The ends lost 5 bases at V and 8 bases at J; junction bases unmatched: 6.

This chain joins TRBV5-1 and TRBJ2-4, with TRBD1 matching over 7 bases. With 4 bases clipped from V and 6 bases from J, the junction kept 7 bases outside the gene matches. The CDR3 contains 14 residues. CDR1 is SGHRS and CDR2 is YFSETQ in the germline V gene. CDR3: CASSQIGTANIQYF. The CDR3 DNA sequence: TGCGCCAGCAGCCAAATAGGGACAGCAAACATTCAGTACTTC.